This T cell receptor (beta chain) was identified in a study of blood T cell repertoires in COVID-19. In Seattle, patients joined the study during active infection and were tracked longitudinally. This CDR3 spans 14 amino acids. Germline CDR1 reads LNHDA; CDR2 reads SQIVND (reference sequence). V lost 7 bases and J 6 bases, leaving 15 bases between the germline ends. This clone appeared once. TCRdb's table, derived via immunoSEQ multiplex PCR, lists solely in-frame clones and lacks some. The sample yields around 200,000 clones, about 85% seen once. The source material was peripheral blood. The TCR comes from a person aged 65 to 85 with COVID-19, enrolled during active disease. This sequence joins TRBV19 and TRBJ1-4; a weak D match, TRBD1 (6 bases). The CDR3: CASKVRGGHEKLFF. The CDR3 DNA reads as TGTGCCAGTAAGGTCCGGGGGGGCCATGAAAAACTGTTTTTT.